Following are 22 T cell receptor beta chains from one sample sequenced in a study of blood T cell repertoires in COVID-19 (dated by TCRdb to 2020 to 2022). Receptors were amplified or captured by the immunoSEQ multiplex PCR assay. The source is immuneACCESS, and TCRdb retained only in-frame sequences with V and J called. Part of the clones is not carried over; for the studies checked, unresolved V genes explain less than half of this, and the remainder is unexplained. The sample profile shows about 180,000 clones; about 80% of them were found once. Less than 2% of the sample comes from the top ten. The sample comprised peripheral blood. These receptors originate from a human donor in a cohort sampled during active COVID-19.

The chain employs TRBV14 and TRBJ2-2; TRBD1 is a possible D gene (6 bases). Trimming removed 0 bases from V and 8 bases from J, with 19 bases in between. Germline CDR1 SGHDN, CDR2 FVKESK. The CDR3 has 17 residues. CDR3 sequence: CASSQDVLGHIRGELFF. The CDR3 DNA reads as TGTGCCAGCAGCCAAGATGTGCTGGGACACATTAGAGGGGAGCTGTTTTTT.

The rearrangement uses TRBV4-3 and TRBJ1-2; D might be TRBD1 (5 bases). The CDR3 is 16 amino acids. The V end was cut by 0 bases, the J end by 4 bases, with 15 bases between. Germline-derived CDR1 and CDR2 are LGHNA and YSLEER. CDR3 in DNA: TGCGCCAGCAGCCAAGATAGGAGGGGCGCCGGCTATGGCTACACCTTC. Translating it yields CASSQDRRGAGYGYTF.

The CDR3 loop reads CASSEHPGTGSSPLHF. The CDR3 DNA sequence: TGTGCCAGCAGCGAACATCCCGGGACAGGGAGTTCACCCCTCCACTTT. The chain employs TRBV11-2 and TRBJ1-6; 9 positions match TRBD1. Losses at the gene ends were 5 bases for V and 9 bases for J; bases not matched to a gene: 11. Looked up from germline, CDR1 is SGHAT and CDR2 is FQNNGV. This CDR3 contains 16 residues. The complete variable domain, with remaining parts taken from reference TRBV11-2 and TRBJ1-6, reads EAGVAQSPRYKIIEKRQSVAFWCNPISGHATLYWYQQILGQGPKLLIQFQNNGVVDDSQLPKDRFSAERLKGVDSTLKIQPAKLEDSAVYLCASSEHPGTGSSPLHFGNGTRLTVT.

The rearrangement links TRBV11-2 to TRBJ2-3; 10 bases align to TRBD2. CDR1 and CDR2 (germline): SGHAT, FQNNGV. V trimming: 3 bases; J trimming: 6 bases; junction bases outside the gene matches: 6. This CDR3 has 15 amino acids. CDR3 sequence reads: CASSFLAGGGDTQYF. In nucleotides, the CDR3 is TGTGCCAGCAGCTTCTTAGCGGGAGGAGGCGATACGCAGTATTTT.

Concerning this clone itself: This sample includes further DNA sequences coding for the same CDR3. The rearrangement uses TRBV28 and TRBJ1-1; perhaps TRBD1 as D (5 bases). Trimming removed 0 bases at V and 4 bases at J, with 12 bases between. The CDR3 contains 15 residues. Germline loops: CDR1 MDHEN, CDR2 SYDVKM. The CDR3 region is CASSLWGGGGTEAFF. The DNA for the CDR3 is TGTGCCAGCAGTTTATGGGGGGGAGGCGGCACTGAAGCTTTCTTT.

V is TRBV28 and J is TRBJ2-7, with a possible D match to TRBD1 (6 bases). Germline V gives CDR1 MDHEN, CDR2 SYDVKM. CDR3 size: 13 residues. Trimming pared 2 bases from V and 3 bases from J, leaving 8 bases between. The CDR3 region has the DNA TGTGCCAGCAGTTTAACAGGGAGCTACGAGCAGTACTTC. Protein product: CASSLTGSYEQYF.

Only a few counts were recorded for this clone. V usage is TRBV4-2 and J usage is TRBJ1-5; 9 bases line up with TRBD1. Germline lookup yields CDR1 LGHNA and CDR2 YNFKEQ. This CDR3 region has 16 residues. J lost 5 bases, V lost 0 bases, and 5 bases had no gene match. The CDR3 DNA sequence: TGTGCCAGCAGCCAAGAGGAGGACAGGGGTTATCAGCCCCAGCATTTT. This sequence encodes CASSQEEDRGYQPQHF.

The gene calls are TRBV29-1 and TRBJ1-1; 7 bases agree with TRBD1. Germline V gene data show CDR1 as SQVTM and CDR2 as ANQGSEA. V lost 6 bases and J lost 6; bases outside the gene matches: 10. This CDR3 has 13 residues. CDR3 residues: CSVGGGQIAEAFF. The CDR3 region has the DNA TGCAGCGTCGGAGGGGGACAGATAGCTGAAGCTTTCTTT. The full variable domain, completed using reference TRBV29-1 and TRBJ1-1, is SAVISQKPSRDICQRGTSLTIQCQVDSQVTMMFWYRQQPGQSLTLIATANQGSEATYESGFVIDKFPISRPNLTFSTLTVSNMSPEDSSIYLCSVGGGQIAEAFFGQGTRLTVV.

The genes are TRBV7-9 and TRBJ1-6; no definite D call. V lost 3 bases to trimming and J lost 7 bases, with 7 bases between them. CDR3 length: 13 amino acids. The germline V gene encodes CDR1 SEHNR and CDR2 FQNEAQ (reference sequence). CDR3 sequence: CASSLGSNSPLHF. For the CDR3, the DNA is TGTGCCAGCAGCTTGGGCAGCAATTCACCCCTCCACTTT.

This chain links TRBV10-3 with TRBJ1-1; 10 bases are a match to TRBD1. The trim removed 7 bases at V and 11 bases at J, leaving 10 bases unmatched. CDR3 length equals 13 residues. In germline, CDR1 is ENHRY, CDR2 SYGVKD. This CDR3 reads CAIKKDRGSWAFF. CDR3 nucleotide sequence: TGTGCCATCAAGAAGGACAGGGGGTCGTGGGCTTTCTTT.

The chain employs TRBV5-5 and TRBJ2-3; TRBD2 matches 7 bases. The CDR3 sequence is 16 residues long. CDR1 SGHKS and CDR2 YYEKEE come from the germline V gene (reference sequence). After removal of 4 bases from V and 2 bases from J, the junction contained 10 bases not matched to a gene. The CDR3 DNA is TGTGCCAGCAGCCCCGGGTATAGCGGGTACACAGATACGCAGTATTTT. Translating gives CASSPGYSGYTDTQYF.

This clone has a handful of counts. V is TRBV9 and J is TRBJ2-5; 7 positions match TRBD1. There are 14 residues in the CDR3. The V gene's germline CDR1 is SGDLS and CDR2 YYNGEE. Germline trimming cut 3 bases from V and 2 bases from J; bases unmatched to any gene: 4. CDR3 DNA sequence: TGTGCCAGCAGCGCCGGGACAGTTCAAGAGACCCAGTACTTC. This encodes CASSAGTVQETQYF.

The chain uses TRBV28 and TRBJ2-7; 12 nucleotides align to TRBD2. The CDR3 is 15 amino acids. Per germline, CDR1 MDHEN and CDR2 SYDVKM. The V segment lost 4 bases and the J segment 3 bases; nucleotides outside the gene matches: 4. This CDR3 is CASSSRLAGDYEQYF. CDR3 DNA sequence: TGTGCCAGCAGTTCTAGACTAGCGGGAGACTACGAGCAGTACTTC.

This clone was recorded a few times. The CDR3 spells CASSYLSPGVNTEAFF. The CDR3 DNA reads TGTGCCAGCAGTTACCTCTCGCCGGGGGTGAACACTGAAGCTTTCTTT. The chain couples TRBV27 to TRBJ1-1; possible D gene TRBD1, 5 bases. The CDR3 totals 16 residues. V was shortened by 4 bases and J by 0 bases, with 15 bases between the two germline ends. CDR1 is MNHEY, CDR2 SMNVEV, per germline (reference sequence).

The rearrangement uses TRBV23-1 and TRBJ2-7, with D tentatively TRBD1 (6 bases). TRBV23-1 is an ORF, and what it does is uncertain. Trimming removed 4 bases from V and 4 bases from J, with 11 bases in between. The CDR3 totals 13 residues. CDR3 protein: CASSPSGVYEQYF. CDR3 sequence (DNA): TGCGCCAGCAGTCCGTCAGGGGTGTACGAGCAGTACTTC.

V gene TRBV29-1 combines with J gene TRBJ2-7; possibly TRBD1 for D (7 bases). The CDR3 is made up of 16 amino acids. Germline V gives CDR1 SQVTM, CDR2 ANQGSEA. The V gene lost 4 bases and the J gene lost 4 bases, with 23 bases spanning the gap. The CDR3 protein is CSVGLRAGGMGYEQYF. CDR3 DNA: TGCAGCGTTGGGCTGCGCGCAGGGGGGATGGGGTACGAGCAGTACTTC.

CDR3 DNA sequence: TGTGCCAGCAGCCAAGATATTCGTCGGGATACGCAGTATTTT. This translates into CASSQDIRRDTQYF. The J gene is TRBJ2-3, the V gene TRBV3-1 (or the pseudogene TRBV3-2), with D unclear. This CDR3 comprises 14 residues. V gave up 0 bases and J gave up 6 bases, with 10 bases separating them. The V gene's germline CDR1 is LGHDT and CDR2 YNNKEL (reference sequence).

The table lists this clone with a few counts. The rearrangement links TRBV27 to TRBJ2-7, with D possibly being TRBD1 (6 bases). V lost 6 bases to trimming and J lost 7 bases, with 16 bases between them. There are 13 residues in the CDR3. CDR1 and CDR2 (germline): MNHEY, SMNVEV (reference sequence). The CDR3 DNA reads TGTGCCAGCAGCGGGGTGGGGGCGCGTGAGCAGTACTTC. Protein: CASSGVGAREQYF.

This rearrangement joins TRBV5-5 to TRBJ2-7, with 7 bases matching TRBD1. V trimming: 4 bases; J trimming: 2 bases; junction bases outside the gene matches: 6. Germline CDR1 reads SGHKS; CDR2 reads YYEKEE (reference sequence). CDR3 size: 14 residues. The CDR3 nucleotides are TGTGCCAGCAGCCTCGCCGGACAGGCCTACGAGCAGTACTTC. Translating gives CASSLAGQAYEQYF.

CDR3 in amino acids: CASGGGNTGELFF. The CDR3 nucleotides are TGCGCCAGCGGGGGAGGGAACACCGGGGAGCTGTTTTTT. The chain couples TRBV5-1 to TRBJ2-2; tentative D call: TRBD2 (6 bases). The V end was cut by 7 bases, the J end by 1 base, with 8 bases between. This CDR3 contains 13 residues. CDR1 SGHRS and CDR2 YFSETQ come from the germline V gene.

This clone occurred a few times. The rearrangement links TRBV3-1 (or the pseudogene TRBV3-2) to TRBJ1-5; D is undetermined. V was cut by 1 base and J by 4 bases, with 5 bases left in between. The germline CDR1 and CDR2 sequences are LGHDT and YNNKEL (reference sequence). The CDR3 consists of 13 residues. This CDR3 reads CASSQAGNQPQHF. CDR3 DNA: TGTGCCAGCAGCCAAGCCGGGAATCAGCCCCAGCATTTT.

The chain recombines TRBV5-4 with TRBJ1-3, with D perhaps TRBD1 (6 bases). Trimming shortened V by 0 bases and J by 4 bases, and 11 bases separated the two germline ends. The CDR3 covers 15 residues. Germline lookup yields CDR1 SGHNT and CDR2 YYREEE (reference sequence). The CDR3 sequence is CASSLAGRGGNTIYF. CDR3 bases: TGTGCCAGCAGCTTGGCAGGGAGGGGGGGAAACACCATATATTTT.